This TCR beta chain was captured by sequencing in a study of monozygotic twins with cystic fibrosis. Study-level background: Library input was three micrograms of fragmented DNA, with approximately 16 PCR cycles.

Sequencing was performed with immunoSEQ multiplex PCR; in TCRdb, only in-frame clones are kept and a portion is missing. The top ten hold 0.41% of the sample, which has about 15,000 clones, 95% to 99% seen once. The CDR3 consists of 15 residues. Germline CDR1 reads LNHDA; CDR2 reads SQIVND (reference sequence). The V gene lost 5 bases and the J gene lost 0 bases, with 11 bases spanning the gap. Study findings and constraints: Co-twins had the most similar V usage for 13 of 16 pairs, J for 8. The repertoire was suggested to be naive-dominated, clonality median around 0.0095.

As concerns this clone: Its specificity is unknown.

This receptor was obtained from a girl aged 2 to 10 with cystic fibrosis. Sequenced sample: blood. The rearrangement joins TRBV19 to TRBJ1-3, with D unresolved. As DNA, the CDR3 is TGTGCCAGTAGTCCGGACCCCTACTCTGGAAACACCATATATTTT. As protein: CASSPDPYSGNTIYF.